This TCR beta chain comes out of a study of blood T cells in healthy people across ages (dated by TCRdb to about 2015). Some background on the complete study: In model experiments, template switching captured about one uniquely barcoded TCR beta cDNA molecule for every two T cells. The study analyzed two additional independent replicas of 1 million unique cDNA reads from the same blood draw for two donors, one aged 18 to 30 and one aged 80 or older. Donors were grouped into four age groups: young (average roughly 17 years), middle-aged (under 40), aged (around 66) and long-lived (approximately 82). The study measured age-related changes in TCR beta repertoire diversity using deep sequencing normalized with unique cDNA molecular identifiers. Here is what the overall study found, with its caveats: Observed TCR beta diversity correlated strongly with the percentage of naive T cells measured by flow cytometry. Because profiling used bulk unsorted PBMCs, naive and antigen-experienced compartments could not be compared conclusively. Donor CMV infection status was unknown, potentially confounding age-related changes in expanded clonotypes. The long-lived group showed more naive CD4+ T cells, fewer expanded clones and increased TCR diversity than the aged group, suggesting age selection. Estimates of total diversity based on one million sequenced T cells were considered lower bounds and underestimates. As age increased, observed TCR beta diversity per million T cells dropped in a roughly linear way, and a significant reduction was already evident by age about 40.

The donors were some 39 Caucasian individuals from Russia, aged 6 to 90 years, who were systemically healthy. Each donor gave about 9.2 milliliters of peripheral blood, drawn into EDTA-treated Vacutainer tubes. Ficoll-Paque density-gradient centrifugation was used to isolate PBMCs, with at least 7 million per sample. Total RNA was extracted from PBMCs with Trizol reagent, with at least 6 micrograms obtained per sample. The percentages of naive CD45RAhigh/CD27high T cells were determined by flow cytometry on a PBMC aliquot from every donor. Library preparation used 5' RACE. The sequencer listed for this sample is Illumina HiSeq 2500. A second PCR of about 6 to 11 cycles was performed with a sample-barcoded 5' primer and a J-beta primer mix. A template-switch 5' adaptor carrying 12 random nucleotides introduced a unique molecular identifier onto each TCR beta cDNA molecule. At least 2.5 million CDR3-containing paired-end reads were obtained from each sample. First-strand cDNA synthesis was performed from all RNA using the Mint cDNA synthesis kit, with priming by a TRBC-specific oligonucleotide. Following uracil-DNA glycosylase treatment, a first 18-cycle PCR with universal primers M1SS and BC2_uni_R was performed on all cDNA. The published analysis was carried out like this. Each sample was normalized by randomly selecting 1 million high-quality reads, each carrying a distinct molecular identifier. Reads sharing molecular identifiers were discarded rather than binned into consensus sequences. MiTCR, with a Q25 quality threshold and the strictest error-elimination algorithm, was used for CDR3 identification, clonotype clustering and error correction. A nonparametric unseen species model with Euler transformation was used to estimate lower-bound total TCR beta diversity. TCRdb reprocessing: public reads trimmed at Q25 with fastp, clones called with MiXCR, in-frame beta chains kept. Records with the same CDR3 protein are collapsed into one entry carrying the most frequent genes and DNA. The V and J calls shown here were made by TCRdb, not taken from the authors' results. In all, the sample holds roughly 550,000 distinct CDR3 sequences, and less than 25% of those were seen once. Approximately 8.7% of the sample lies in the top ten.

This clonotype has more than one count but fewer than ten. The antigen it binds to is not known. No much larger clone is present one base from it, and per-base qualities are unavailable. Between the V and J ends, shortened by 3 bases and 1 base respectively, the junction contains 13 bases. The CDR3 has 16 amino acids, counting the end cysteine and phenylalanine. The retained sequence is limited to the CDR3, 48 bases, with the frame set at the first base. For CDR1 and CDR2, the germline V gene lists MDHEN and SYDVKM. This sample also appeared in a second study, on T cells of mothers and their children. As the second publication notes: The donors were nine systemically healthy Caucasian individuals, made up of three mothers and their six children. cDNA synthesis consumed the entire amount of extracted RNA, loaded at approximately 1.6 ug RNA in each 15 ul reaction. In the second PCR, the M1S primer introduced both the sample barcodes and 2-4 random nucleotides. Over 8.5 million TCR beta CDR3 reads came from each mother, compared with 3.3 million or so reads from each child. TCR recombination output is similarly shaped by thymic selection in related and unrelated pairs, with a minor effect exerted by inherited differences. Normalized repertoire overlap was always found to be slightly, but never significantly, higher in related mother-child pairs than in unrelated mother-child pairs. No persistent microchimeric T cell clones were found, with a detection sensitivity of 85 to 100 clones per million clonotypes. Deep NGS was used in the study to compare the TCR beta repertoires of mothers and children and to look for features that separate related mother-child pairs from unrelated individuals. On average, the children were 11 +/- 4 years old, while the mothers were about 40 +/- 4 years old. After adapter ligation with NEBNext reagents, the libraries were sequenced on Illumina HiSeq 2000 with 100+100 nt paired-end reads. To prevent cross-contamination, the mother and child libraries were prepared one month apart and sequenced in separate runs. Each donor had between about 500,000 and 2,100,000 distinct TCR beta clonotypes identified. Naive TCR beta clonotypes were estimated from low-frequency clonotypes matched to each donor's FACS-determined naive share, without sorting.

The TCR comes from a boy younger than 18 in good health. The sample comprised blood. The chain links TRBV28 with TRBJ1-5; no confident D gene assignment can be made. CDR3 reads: CASSFGWGGSNQPQHF. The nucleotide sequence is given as TGTGCCAGCAGTTTCGGATGGGGAGGCAGCAATCAGCCCCAGCATTTT.